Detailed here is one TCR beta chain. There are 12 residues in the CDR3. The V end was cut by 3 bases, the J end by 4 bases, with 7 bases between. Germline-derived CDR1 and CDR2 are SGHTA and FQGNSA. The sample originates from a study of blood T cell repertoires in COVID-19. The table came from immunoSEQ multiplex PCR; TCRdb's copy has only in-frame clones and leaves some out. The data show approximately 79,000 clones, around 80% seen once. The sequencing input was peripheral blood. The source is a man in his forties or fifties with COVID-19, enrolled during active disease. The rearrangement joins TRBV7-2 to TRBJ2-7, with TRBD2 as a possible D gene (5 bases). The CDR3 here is CASSFSGYEQYF. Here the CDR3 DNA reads TGTGCCAGCAGCTTTTCGGGGTACGAGCAGTACTTC.